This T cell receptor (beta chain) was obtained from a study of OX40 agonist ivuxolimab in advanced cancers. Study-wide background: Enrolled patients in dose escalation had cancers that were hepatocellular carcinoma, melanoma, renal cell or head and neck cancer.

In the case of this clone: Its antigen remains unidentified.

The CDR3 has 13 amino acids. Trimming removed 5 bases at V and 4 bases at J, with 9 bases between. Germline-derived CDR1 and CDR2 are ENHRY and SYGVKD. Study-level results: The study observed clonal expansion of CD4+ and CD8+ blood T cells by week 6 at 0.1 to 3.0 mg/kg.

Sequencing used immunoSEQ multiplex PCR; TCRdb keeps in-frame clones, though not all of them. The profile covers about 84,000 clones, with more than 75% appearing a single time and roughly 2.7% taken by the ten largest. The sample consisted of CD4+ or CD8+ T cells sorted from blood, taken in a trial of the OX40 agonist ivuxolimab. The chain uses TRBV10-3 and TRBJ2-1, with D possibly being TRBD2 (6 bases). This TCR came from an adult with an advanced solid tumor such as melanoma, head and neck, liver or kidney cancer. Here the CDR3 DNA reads TGTGCCATCAGTTTAGCGGAGTACAATGAGCAGTTCTTC. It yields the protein CAISLAEYNEQFF.